This paragraph reports one TCR beta chain. Its target is unknown. The data were taken from a study of shared clonotypes between healthy human individuals. Notes on the study in general: Sampling involved blood alone; tissue repertoires likely differ.

V lost 4 bases and J lost 4, with 14 bases in between. Germline V gives CDR1 SGHKS, CDR2 YYEKEE (reference sequence). The CDR3 is made up of 14 amino acids. The donor cohort consisted entirely of Caucasian adults residing in Nashville, Tennessee. Sorted subsets were amplified in replicate PCRs using 200 to 250 ng DNA, about 30,000 T cell genomes. Original handling: ImmunoSEQ gave junction-only sequences without quality scores, so filtering differed. Data came from immunoSEQ multiplex PCR; TCRdb stores just in-frame clones and leaves some out. Clone size and V and J calls were adopted from that table, with D and trimming inferred from the DNA. The repertoire holds about 1.5 million clones, with around 98% as singletons.

This TCR derives from a man aged 25-45 years in good health. The chain recombines TRBV5-5 with TRBJ1-1; D is perhaps TRBD1 (5 bases). What was sequenced was naive CD4+ T cells sorted from blood. The subset here: CD45RA+ positively selected. The CDR3 bases are TGTGCCAGCAGCCTTAGGGGTGGGAGCACTGAAGCTTTCTTT. Translating gives CASSLRGGSTEAFF.